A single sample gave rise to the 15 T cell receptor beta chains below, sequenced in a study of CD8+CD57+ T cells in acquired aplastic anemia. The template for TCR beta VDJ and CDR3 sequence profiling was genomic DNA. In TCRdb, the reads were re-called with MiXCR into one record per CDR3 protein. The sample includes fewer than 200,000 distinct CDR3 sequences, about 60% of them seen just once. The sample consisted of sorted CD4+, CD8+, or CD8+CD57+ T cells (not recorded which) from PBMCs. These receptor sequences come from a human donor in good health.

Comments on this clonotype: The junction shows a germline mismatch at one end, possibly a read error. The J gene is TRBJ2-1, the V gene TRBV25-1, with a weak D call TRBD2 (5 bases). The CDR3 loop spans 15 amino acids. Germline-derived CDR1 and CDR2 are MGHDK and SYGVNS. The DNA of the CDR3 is TGTGCAAGCAGTGAATACCGGAACGGGGACAATGAGCAGTTCTTC. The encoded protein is CASSEYRNGDNEQFF.

CDR3 loop: CASSLDLYGYTF. CDR3 coding DNA: TGTGCCAGCAGCTTAGACCTATATGGCTACACCTTC. The chain joins TRBV7-9 to TRBJ1-2; D uncertain. The V end lost 1 base, the J end lost 5 bases, and 5 bases lay between the germline ends. The CDR3 spans 12 residues. CDR1 and CDR2 from the germline V gene are SEHNR and FQNEAQ (reference sequence).

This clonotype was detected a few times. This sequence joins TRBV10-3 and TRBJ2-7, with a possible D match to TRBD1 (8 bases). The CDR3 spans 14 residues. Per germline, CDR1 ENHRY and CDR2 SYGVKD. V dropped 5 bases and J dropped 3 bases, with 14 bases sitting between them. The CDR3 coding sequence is TGTGCCATCAGTTCGGACAGGGACTACTACGAGCAGTACTTC. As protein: CAISSDRDYYEQYF.

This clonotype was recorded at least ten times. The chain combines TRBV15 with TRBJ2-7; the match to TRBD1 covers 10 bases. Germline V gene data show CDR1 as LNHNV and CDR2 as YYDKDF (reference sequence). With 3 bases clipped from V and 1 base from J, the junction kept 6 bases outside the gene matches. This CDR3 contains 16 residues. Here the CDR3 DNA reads TGTGCCACCAGCAGGGCCGACAGGGGGCCTTCCTACGAGCAGTACTTC. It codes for CATSRADRGPSYEQYF.

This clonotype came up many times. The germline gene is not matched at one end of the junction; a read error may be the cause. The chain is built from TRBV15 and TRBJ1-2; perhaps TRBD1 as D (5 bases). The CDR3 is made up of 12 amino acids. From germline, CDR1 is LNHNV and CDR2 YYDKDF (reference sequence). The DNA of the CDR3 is TGTGCCATCAGCAGGGTAGGGTATGGCTACACCTTC. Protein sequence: CAISRVGYGYTF.

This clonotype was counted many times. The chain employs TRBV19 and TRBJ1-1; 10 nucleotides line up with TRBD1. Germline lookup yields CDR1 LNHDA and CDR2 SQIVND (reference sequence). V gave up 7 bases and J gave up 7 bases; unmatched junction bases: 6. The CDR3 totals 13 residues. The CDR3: CASKGQGVVEAFF. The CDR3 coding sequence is TGTGCCAGTAAAGGACAGGGGGTGGTTGAAGCTTTCTTT.

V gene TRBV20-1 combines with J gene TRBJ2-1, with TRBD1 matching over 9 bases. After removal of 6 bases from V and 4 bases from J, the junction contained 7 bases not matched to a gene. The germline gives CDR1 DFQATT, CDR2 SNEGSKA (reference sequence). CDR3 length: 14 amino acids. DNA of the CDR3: TGCAGTGCCAAAACAGGGGGCGATTACAATGAGCAGTTCTTC. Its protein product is CSAKTGGDYNEQFF.

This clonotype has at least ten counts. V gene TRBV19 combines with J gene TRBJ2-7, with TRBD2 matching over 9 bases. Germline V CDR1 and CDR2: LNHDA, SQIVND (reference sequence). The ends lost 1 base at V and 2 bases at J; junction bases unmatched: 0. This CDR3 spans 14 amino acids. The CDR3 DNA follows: TGTGCCAGTAGTATAGGACTAGCGGCCTACGAGCAGTACTTC. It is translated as CASSIGLAAYEQYF.

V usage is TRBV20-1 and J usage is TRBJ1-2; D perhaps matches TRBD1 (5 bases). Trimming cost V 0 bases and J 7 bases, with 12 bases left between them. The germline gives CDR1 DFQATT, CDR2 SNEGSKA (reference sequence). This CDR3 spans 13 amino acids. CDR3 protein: CSARDMGPRGYTF. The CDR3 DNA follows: TGCAGTGCTAGAGATATGGGACCGCGTGGCTACACCTTC.

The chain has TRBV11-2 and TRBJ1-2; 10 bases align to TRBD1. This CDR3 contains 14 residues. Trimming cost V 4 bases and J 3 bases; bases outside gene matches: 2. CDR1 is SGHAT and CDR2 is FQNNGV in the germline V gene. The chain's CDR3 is CASSSGTGDYGYTF. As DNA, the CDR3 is TGTGCCAGCAGCTCCGGGACAGGGGACTATGGCTACACCTTC.

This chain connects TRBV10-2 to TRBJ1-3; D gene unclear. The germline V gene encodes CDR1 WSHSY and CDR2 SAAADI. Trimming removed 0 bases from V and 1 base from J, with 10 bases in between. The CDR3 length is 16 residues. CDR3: CASSESPTASGNTIYF. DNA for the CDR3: TGCGCCAGCAGTGAGTCTCCTACTGCTTCTGGAAACACCATATATTTT.

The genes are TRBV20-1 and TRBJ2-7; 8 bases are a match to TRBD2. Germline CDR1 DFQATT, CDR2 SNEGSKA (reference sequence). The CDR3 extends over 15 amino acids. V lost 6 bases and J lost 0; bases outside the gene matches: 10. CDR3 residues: CSASSYGGASYEQYF. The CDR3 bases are TGCAGTGCCAGCAGTTACGGGGGGGCCTCCTACGAGCAGTACTTC.

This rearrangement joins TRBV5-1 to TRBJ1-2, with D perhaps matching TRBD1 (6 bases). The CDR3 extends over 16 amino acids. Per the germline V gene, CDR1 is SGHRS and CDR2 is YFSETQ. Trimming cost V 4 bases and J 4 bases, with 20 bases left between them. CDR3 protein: CASSPGPDGQRYGYTF. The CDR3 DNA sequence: TGCGCCAGCAGCCCTGGTCCCGATGGACAGCGCTATGGCTACACCTTC. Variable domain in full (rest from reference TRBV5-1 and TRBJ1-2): KAGVTQTPRYLIKTRGQQVTLSCSPISGHRSVSWYQQTPGQGLQFLFEYFSETQRNKGNFPGRFSGRQFSNSRSEMNVSTLELGDSALYLCASSPGPDGQRYGYTFGSGTRLTVV.

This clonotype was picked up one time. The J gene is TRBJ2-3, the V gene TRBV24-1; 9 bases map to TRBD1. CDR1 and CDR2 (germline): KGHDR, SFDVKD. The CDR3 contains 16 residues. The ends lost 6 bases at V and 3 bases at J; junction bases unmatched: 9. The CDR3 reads CATSKSGQGRTDTQYF. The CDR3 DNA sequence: TGTGCCACCAGTAAATCCGGACAGGGGCGGACAGATACGCAGTATTTT.

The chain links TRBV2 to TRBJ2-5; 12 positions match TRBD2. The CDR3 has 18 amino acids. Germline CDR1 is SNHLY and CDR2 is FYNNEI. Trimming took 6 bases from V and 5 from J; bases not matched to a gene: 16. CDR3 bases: TGTGCCAGCAGCCAAGCGGAACTAGCGGGGGGCCGGTGGGAGACCCAGTACTTC. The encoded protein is CASSQAELAGGRWETQYF.